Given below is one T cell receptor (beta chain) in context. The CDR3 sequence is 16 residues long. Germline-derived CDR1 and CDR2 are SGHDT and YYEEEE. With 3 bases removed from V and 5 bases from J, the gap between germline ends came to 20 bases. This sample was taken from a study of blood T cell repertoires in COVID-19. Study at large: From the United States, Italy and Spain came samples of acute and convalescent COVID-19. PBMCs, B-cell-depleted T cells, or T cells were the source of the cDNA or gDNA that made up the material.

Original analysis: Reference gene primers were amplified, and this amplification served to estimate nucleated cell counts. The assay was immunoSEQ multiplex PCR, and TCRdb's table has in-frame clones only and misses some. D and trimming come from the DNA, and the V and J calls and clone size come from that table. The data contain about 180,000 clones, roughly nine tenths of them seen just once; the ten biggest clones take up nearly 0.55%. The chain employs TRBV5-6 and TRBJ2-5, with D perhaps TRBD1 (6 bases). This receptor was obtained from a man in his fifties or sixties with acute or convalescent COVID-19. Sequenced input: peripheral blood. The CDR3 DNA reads TGTGCCAGCAGCTCACCCCAGGGGCCTGCTTGGGAGACCCAGTACTTC. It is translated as CASSSPQGPAWETQYF.